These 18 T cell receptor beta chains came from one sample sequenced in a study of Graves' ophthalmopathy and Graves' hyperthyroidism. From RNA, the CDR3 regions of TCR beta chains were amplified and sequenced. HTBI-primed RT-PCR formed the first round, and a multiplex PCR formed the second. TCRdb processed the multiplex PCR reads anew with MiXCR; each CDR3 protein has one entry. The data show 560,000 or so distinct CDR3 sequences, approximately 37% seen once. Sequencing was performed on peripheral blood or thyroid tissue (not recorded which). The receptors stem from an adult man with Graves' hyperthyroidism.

This CDR3 is CASSPDFQGSGYTF. The CDR3 nucleotides are TGTGCCAGTAGCCCCGACTTCCAGGGGTCTGGCTACACCTTC. This chain joins TRBV7-3 and TRBJ1-2, with D maybe TRBD1 (6 bases). The germline CDR1 and CDR2 sequences are SGHTA and FQGTGA. Trimming left V 9 bases short and J 7 bases short, with 21 bases between. The CDR3 is 14 amino acids.

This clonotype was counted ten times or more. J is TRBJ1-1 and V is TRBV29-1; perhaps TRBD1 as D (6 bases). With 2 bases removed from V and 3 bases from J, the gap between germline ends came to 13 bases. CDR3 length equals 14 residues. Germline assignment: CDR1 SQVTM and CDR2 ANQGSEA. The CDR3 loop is CSVERGDTDTEAFF. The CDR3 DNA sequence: TGCAGCGTTGAAAGGGGGGACACCGACACTGAAGCTTTCTTT.

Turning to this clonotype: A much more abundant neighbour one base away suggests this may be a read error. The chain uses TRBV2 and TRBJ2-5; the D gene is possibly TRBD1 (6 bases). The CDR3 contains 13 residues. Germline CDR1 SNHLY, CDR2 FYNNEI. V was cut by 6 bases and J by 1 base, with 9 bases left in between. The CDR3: CASRRDIQETQYF. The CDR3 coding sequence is TGTGCCAGCAGGAGGGACATCCAAGAGACCCAGTACTTC.

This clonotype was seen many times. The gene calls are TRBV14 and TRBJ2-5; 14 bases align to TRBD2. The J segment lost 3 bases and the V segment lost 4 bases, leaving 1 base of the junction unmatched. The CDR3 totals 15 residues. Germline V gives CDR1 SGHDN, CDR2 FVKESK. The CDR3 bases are TGTGCCAGCAGCCGGGGACTAGCGGGGGAAGAGACCCAGTACTTC. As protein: CASSRGLAGEETQYF.

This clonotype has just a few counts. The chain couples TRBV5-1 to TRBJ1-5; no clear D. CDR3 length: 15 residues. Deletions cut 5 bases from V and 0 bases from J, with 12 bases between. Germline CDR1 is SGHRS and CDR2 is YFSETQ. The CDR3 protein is CASRRNSNSNQPQHF. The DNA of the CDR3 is TGCGCCAGCAGAAGGAATTCGAATAGCAATCAGCCCCAGCATTTT.

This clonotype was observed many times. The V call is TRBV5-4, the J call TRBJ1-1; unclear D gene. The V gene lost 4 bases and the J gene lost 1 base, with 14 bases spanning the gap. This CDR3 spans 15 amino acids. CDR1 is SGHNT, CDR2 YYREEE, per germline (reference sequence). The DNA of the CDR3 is TGTGCCAGCAGCGGTGGCCCGCCTGAGAACACTGAAGCTTTCTTT. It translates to CASSGGPPENTEAFF.

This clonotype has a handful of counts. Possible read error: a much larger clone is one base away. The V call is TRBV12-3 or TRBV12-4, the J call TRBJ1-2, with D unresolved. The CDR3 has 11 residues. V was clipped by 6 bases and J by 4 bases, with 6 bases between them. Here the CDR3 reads CASSRSYGYTF. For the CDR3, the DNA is TGTGCCAGCAGCCGATCCTATGGCTACACCTTC.

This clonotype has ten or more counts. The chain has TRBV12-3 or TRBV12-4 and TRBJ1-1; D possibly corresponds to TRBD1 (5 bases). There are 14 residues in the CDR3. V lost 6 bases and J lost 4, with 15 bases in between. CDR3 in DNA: TGTGCCAGCAGACGGGAGATTGGGGGCACTGAAGCTTTCTTT. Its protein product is CASRREIGGTEAFF.

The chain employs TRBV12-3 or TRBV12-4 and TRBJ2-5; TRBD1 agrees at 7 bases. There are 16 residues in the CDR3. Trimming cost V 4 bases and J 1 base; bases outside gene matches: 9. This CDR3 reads CASSYSFRDSQETQYF. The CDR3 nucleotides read TGTGCCAGCAGTTACTCCTTCCGGGACAGCCAAGAGACCCAGTACTTC.

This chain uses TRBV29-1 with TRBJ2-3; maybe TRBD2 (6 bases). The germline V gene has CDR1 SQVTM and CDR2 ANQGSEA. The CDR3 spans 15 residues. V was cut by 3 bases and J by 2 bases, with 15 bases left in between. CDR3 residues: CSVDGGLANTDTQYF. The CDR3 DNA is TGCAGCGTTGATGGAGGCCTAGCGAACACAGATACGCAGTATTTT.

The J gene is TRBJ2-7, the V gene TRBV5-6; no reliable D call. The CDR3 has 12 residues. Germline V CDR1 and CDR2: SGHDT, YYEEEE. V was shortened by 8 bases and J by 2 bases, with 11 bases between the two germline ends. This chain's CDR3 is CASSKTTYEQYF. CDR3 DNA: TGTGCCAGTAGCAAGACGACCTACGAGCAGTACTTC.

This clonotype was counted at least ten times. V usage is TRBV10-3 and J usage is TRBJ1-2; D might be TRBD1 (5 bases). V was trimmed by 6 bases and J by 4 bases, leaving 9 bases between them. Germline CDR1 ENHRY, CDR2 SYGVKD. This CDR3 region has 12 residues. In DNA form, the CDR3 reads TGTGCCATCAGGGGGCAGAGCTATGGCTACACCTTC. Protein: CAIRGQSYGYTF.

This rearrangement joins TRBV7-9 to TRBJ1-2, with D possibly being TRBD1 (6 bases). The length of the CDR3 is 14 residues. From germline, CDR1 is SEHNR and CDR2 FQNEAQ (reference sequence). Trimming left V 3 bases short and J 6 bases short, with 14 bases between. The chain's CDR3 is CASSFLGRGDGYTF. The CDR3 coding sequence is TGTGCCAGCAGCTTCTTGGGCAGGGGTGATGGCTACACCTTC.

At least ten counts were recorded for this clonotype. CDR3 in amino acids: CASSTVYTGELFF. Here the CDR3 DNA reads TGTGCCAGCAGTACGGTGTACACCGGGGAGCTGTTTTTT. The chain recombines TRBV7-2 with TRBJ2-2, with D uncertain. Per the germline V gene, CDR1 is SGHTA and CDR2 is FQGNSA. This CDR3 is built from 13 residues. Trimming cost V 6 bases and J 3 bases, with 8 bases left between them. The full variable domain, with the rest looked up from reference TRBV7-2 and TRBJ2-2, is GAGVSQSPSNKVTEKGKDVELRCDPISGHTALYWYRQSLGQGLEFLIYFQGNSAPDKSGLPSDRFSAERTGGSVSTLTIQRTQQEDSAVYLCASSTVYTGELFFGEGSRLTVL.

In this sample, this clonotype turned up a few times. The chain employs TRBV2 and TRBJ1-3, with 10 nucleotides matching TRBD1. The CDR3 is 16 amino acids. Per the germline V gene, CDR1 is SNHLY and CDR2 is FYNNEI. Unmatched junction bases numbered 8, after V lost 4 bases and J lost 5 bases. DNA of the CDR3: TGTGCCAGCAGTGGACAGGGGGCGAAGGATAGAAACACCATATATTTT. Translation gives CASSGQGAKDRNTIYF.

The CDR3 loop is CASSPWAGDEQYF. The CDR3, as DNA: TGTGCCAGCTCACCTTGGGCGGGGGACGAGCAGTACTTC. The chain is built from TRBV18 and TRBJ2-7; 7 bases agree with TRBD2. V trimming: 3 bases; J trimming: 5 bases; junction bases outside the gene matches: 4. The CDR3 spans 13 residues. Germline CDR1 KGHSH, CDR2 LQKENI.

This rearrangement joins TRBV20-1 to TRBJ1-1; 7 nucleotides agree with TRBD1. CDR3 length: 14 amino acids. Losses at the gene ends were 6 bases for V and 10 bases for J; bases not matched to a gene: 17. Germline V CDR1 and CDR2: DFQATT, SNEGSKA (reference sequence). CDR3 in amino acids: CSAPNHDRVFGAFF. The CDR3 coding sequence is TGCAGTGCGCCTAACCACGACAGGGTTTTTGGAGCTTTCTTT.

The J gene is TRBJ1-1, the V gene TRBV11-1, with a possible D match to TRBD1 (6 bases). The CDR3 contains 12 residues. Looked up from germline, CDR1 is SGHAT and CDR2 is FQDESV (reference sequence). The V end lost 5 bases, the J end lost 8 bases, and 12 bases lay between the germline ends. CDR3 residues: CASSPGQPEAFF. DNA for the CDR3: TGTGCCAGCAGCCCAGGACAGCCCGAAGCTTTCTTT.